The following is a T cell receptor (beta chain) sequence with its context. Within the sample, other DNA sequences also encode this same CDR3. The entry originates in a study of blood T cell repertoires in COVID-19. Across the study: Recovery meant two consecutive negative NP/OP PCR tests, professional clearance, or resolved symptoms. Nucleic acid was either cDNA or gDNA, and it came from T cells, B-cell-depleted T cells, or PBMCs.

The authors' processing: It was from reference gene primer amplification that nucleated cell counts were estimated. TCRdb's copy holds only in-frame clones and misses some; the assay was immunoSEQ multiplex PCR. V and J calls plus clone size are reproduced from that table; the DNA served to infer D and trimming. The profile shows under 150,000 clones, approximately 87% of them singletons. Study members were between roughly 18 and 100 years old and lived in some 26 US regions. CDR3 length: 14 amino acids. Trimming shortened V by 1 base and J by 4 bases, and 10 bases separated the two germline ends. The germline V gene encodes CDR1 SGHAT and CDR2 FQNNGV.

The rearrangement joins TRBV11-2 to TRBJ2-5; no firm D call. Sequencing input: PBMCs or T cells enriched from blood (not recorded which). This receptor was identified in a man aged 50 to 60 in a cohort exposed to, infected with or recovered from COVID-19 (not recorded which). CDR3 DNA: TGTGCCAGCAGCTTAGGCCCGGGTAGAGAGACCCAGTACTTC. This sequence encodes CASSLGPGRETQYF.